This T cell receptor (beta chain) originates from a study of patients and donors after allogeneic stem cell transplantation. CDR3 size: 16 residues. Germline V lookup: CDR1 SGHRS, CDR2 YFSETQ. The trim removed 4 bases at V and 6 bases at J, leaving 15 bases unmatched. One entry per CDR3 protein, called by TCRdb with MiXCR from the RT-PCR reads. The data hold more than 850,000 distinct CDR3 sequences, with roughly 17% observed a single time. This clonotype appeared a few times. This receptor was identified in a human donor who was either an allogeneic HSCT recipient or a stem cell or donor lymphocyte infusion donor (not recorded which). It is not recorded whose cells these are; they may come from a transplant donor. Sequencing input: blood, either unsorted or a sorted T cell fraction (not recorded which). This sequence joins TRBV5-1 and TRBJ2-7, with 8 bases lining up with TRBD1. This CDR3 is CASSEEPGGSGREQYF. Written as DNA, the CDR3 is TGCGCCAGCAGCGAAGAACCAGGGGGCAGCGGGCGCGAGCAGTACTTC.